The 15 T cell receptor beta chains presented below share a single source sample, sequenced in a study of OX40 agonist ivuxolimab in advanced cancers. Data came from immunoSEQ multiplex PCR; TCRdb stores just in-frame clones and leaves some out. Here the sample spans 77,000 or so clones, less than 95% being singletons. Source: CD4+ or CD8+ T cells sorted from blood, taken in a trial of the OX40 agonist ivuxolimab. These TCRs come from an adult with an advanced solid tumor such as melanoma, head and neck, liver or kidney cancer.

The chain carries TRBV18 and TRBJ2-1; possibly TRBD2 for D (5 bases). From germline, CDR1 is KGHSH and CDR2 LQKENI. The germline V and J ends were trimmed by 3 bases and 7 bases, with 16 bases remaining between them. The CDR3 is 15 residues long. The CDR3 bases are TGTGCCAGCTCACCCCGGGTCCCCAGACTAAATGAGCAGTTCTTC. Translating it yields CASSPRVPRLNEQFF.

This chain's CDR3 is CASTSTSGGHQFF. Here the CDR3 DNA reads TGTGCCAGTACCTCTACTAGCGGGGGGCATCAGTTCTTC. The chain carries TRBV19 and TRBJ2-1; TRBD2 matches 12 bases. Germline CDR1 reads LNHDA; CDR2 reads SQIVND (reference sequence). This CDR3 contains 13 residues. V shed 7 bases, J shed 13 bases, and the junction held 8 bases outside the gene matches.

The rearrangement uses TRBV19 and TRBJ1-2, with D perhaps TRBD1 (6 bases). CDR3 length equals 13 residues. V lost 3 bases to trimming and J lost 8 bases, with 13 bases between them. Germline V gene sequence: CDR1 LNHDA, CDR2 SQIVND (reference sequence). The CDR3 is CASSIYRESGYTF. The CDR3 DNA sequence: TGTGCCAGTAGTATCTACAGGGAAAGCGGCTACACCTTC.

The chain carries TRBV2 and TRBJ2-3; 9 bases are shared with TRBD2. This CDR3 region has 15 residues. Germline lookup yields CDR1 SNHLY and CDR2 FYNNEI. The V gene end was trimmed by 6 bases and the J gene end by 4 bases; junction bases not matched to a gene: 8. CDR3 DNA: TGTGCCAGCAGAACCTATAGCGGGAGCGCAGATACGCAGTATTTT. Protein product: CASRTYSGSADTQYF.

This chain joins TRBV7-9 and TRBJ1-2, with a possible D match to TRBD1 (6 bases). Germline assignment: CDR1 SEHNR and CDR2 FQNEAQ (reference sequence). CDR3 length equals 13 residues. The V end was cut by 5 bases, the J end by 8 bases, with 15 bases between. The DNA of the CDR3 is TGTGCCAGCAGCAGAGAGGGGGTAGGAGGCTACACCTTC. Protein sequence: CASSREGVGGYTF.

The genes are TRBV9 and TRBJ2-5; no clear D. V lost 1 base, J lost 2 bases, and 6 bases lay in between. The CDR3 is 13 amino acids. Germline CDR1 reads SGDLS; CDR2 reads YYNGEE. In DNA form, the CDR3 reads TGTGCCAGCAGCGTACAGGTGCAAGAGACCCAGTACTTC. It is translated as CASSVQVQETQYF.

As regards this clone: At the DNA level, this CDR3 is encoded by other sequences in the same sample as well. The V gene is TRBV6-5, the J gene TRBJ2-7; 8 bases line up with TRBD1. With V trimmed by 6 bases and J by 7 bases, 8 bases remained unmatched. The germline V gene has CDR1 MNHEY and CDR2 SVGAGI. This CDR3 spans 13 amino acids. Here the CDR3 reads CASSRTGLGEQYF. CDR3 nucleotides: TGTGCCAGCAGCCGGACAGGGCTAGGGGAGCAGTACTTC.

This chain links TRBV30 with TRBJ2-7, with 8 bases matching TRBD2. J gave up 0 bases and V 1 base, and 5 bases lay outside the gene matches. The CDR3 totals 15 residues. Germline V gives CDR1 GTSNPN, CDR2 SVGIG (reference sequence). The CDR3 loop is CAWSGGSGASYEQYF. CDR3 in DNA: TGTGCCTGGAGTGGGGGTAGCGGGGCCTCCTACGAGCAGTACTTC. The full variable domain, in which reference TRBV30 and TRBJ2-7 provide the parts outside the CDR3, is SQTIHQWPATLVQPVGSPLSLECTVEGTSNPNLYWYRQAAGRGLQLLFYSVGIGQISSEVPQNLSASRPQDRQFILSSKKLLLSDSGFYLCAWSGGSGASYEQYFGPGTRLTVT.

The chain has TRBV6-5 and TRBJ2-5; D not certain. V lost 0 bases and J lost 5, with 10 bases in between. The CDR3 contains 14 residues. Looked up from germline, CDR1 is MNHEY and CDR2 is SVGAGI. The CDR3, as DNA: TGTGCCAGCAGTTACTCGGGCCTAGTGGAGACCCAGTACTTC. Protein sequence: CASSYSGLVETQYF.

The rearrangement links TRBV7-2 to TRBJ1-2, with 12 bases matching TRBD1. CDR1 is SGHTA, CDR2 FQGNSA, per germline. The CDR3 runs to 17 residues. V lost 1 base, J lost 7 bases, and 10 bases stayed unmatched. CDR3 loop: CASSLVPRGQGASGYTF. CDR3 coding DNA: TGTGCCAGCAGCTTAGTTCCTAGGGGACAGGGGGCTAGTGGCTACACCTTC.

V usage is TRBV7-2 and J usage is TRBJ1-4; no clear D gene. Per germline, CDR1 SGHTA and CDR2 FQGNSA. The CDR3 totals 14 residues. The V and J ends lost 5 bases and 5 bases respectively, with 12 bases between them. CDR3 in DNA: TGTGCCAGCAGCCCTGGGCAGGCGAATGAAAAACTGTTTTTT. Protein: CASSPGQANEKLFF.

The chain links TRBV7-7 to TRBJ2-5; TRBD2 agrees at 9 bases. Unmatched junction bases numbered 4, after V lost 0 bases and J lost 5 bases. The CDR3 spans 15 residues. Germline CDR1 is SSHAT and CDR2 is FNYEAQ (reference sequence). This CDR3 is CASSLAPSGTETQYF. The DNA of the CDR3 is TGTGCCAGCAGCTTAGCCCCTAGCGGGACTGAGACCCAGTACTTC.

This clone was seen a single time. The gene calls are TRBV28 and TRBJ1-1; D possibly corresponds to TRBD1 (6 bases). From germline, CDR1 is MDHEN and CDR2 SYDVKM. The CDR3 has 15 amino acids. Trimming pared 1 base from V and 3 bases from J, leaving 12 bases between. The CDR3 nucleotides read TGTGCCAGCAGTTTATTTAAGGGGGGGGACACTGAAGCTTTCTTT. It specifies CASSLFKGGDTEAFF.

The chain links TRBV6-1 to TRBJ2-3; no clear D gene. V dropped 4 bases and J dropped 4 bases, with 12 bases sitting between them. Germline V gene lookup returns CDR1 MNHNS and CDR2 SASEGT. This CDR3 contains 14 residues. CDR3 region: CASSGPTFSDTQYF. Here the CDR3 DNA reads TGTGCCAGCAGTGGTCCCACGTTTTCAGATACGCAGTATTTT.

In DNA, the CDR3 is TGTGCCAGCAGCTTAGAGAGCGGCCCCTCCTACGAGCAGTACTTC. This gives the protein CASSLESGPSYEQYF. The chain has TRBV7-2 and TRBJ2-7; possibly TRBD2 for D (5 bases). Trimming removed 1 base at V and 0 bases at J, with 10 bases between. CDR1 SGHTA and CDR2 FQGNSA come from the germline V gene. The CDR3 has 15 amino acids.